This T cell receptor (beta chain) was obtained from a study of T cells in Graves' hyperthyroidism and ophthalmopathy. The investigators amplified TCR beta CDR3 regions from RNA transcripts. TCR CDR3 regions were first amplified by RT-PCR with HTBI primers. TCRdb redid the calling of the multiplex PCR reads with MiXCR, one entry per CDR3 protein. Of about 260,000 distinct CDR3 sequences listed, about 17% are singletons. This clonotype was seen ten or more times. The antigen remains unidentified. The study's findings and limits: A median around six months before onset, the model predicted ophthalmopathy. The authors' 13 V-J model separated ophthalmopathy from stable hyperthyroidism.

Germline-derived CDR1 and CDR2 are MNHNS and SASEGT. Unmatched junction bases numbered 9, after V lost 5 bases and J lost 7 bases. This CDR3 has 15 residues. Patients were excluded for uncontrolled infection, other autoimmune disease, pregnancy or lactation. Diagnosis rested on symptoms, serum thyroxine and TRAb, thyroid ultrasound, and orbital computed tomography. The TCR was taken from a woman aged 18-29 years with Graves' ophthalmopathy. V usage is TRBV6-1 and J usage is TRBJ2-1; 9 positions agree with TRBD1. The sequenced sample was blood. The CDR3 DNA is TGTGCCAGCAGTACCCGGGACAGGGACGGGAATGAGCAGTTCTTC. Its translation: CASSTRDRDGNEQFF.